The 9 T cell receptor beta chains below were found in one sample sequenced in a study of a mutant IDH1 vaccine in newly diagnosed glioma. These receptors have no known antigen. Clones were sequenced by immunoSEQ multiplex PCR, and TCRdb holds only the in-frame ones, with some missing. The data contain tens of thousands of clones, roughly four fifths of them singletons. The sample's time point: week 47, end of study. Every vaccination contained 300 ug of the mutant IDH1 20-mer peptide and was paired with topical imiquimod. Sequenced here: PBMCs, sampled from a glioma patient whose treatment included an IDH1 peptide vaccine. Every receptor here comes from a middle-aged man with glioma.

The CDR3: CASSWGGWTEAFF. DNA for the CDR3: TGTGCCAGTAGTTGGGGGGGGTGGACTGAAGCTTTCTTT. The V and J genes are TRBV19 and TRBJ1-1, with TRBD1 as a possible D gene (5 bases). The CDR3 has 13 residues. CDR1 LNHDA and CDR2 SQIVND come from the germline V gene (reference sequence). The V end lost 5 bases, the J end lost 5 bases, and 12 bases lay between the germline ends. Filled out from reference TRBV19 and TRBJ1-1, the complete variable domain reads DGGITQSPKYLFRKEGQNVTLSCEQNLNHDAMYWYRQDPGQGLRLIYYSQIVNDFQKGDIAEGYSVSREKKESFPLTVTSAQKNPTAFYLCASSWGGWTEAFFGQGTRLTVV.

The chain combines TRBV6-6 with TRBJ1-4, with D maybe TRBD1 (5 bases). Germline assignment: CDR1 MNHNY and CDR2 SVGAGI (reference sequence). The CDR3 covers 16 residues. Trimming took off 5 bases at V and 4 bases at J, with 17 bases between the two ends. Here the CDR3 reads CASSPMTNGGNEKLFF. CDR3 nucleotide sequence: TGTGCCAGCAGTCCGATGACCAATGGGGGTAATGAAAAACTGTTTTTT.

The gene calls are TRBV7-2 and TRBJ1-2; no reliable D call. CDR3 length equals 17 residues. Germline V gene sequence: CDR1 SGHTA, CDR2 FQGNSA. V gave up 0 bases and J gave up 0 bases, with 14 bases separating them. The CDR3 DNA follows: TGTGCCAGCAGCTTAGCTGGGCTACAGTTAGCTAACTATGGCTACACCTTC. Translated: CASSLAGLQLANYGYTF.

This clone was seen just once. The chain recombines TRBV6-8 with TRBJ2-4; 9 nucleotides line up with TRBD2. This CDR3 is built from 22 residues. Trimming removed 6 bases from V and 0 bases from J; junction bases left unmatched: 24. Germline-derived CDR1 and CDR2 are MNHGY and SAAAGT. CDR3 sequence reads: CASSRHGWDSGGPPIAKNIQYF. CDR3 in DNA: TGTGCCAGCAGCCGCCACGGGTGGGATAGCGGGGGCCCACCTATAGCCAAAAACATTCAGTACTTC.

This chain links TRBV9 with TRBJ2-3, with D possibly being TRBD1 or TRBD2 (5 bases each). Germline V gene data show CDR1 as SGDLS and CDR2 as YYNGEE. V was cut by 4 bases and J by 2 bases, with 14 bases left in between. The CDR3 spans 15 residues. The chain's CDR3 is CASSSPGATTDTQYF. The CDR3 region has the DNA TGTGCCAGCAGCTCCCCCGGGGCCACCACAGATACGCAGTATTTT.

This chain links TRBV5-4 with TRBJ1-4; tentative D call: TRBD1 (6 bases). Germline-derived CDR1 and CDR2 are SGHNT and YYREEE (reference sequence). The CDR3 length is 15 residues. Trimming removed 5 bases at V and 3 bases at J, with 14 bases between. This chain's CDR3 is CASSPGTLANEKLFF. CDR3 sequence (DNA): TGTGCCAGCAGTCCCGGGACACTGGCTAATGAAAAACTGTTTTTT.

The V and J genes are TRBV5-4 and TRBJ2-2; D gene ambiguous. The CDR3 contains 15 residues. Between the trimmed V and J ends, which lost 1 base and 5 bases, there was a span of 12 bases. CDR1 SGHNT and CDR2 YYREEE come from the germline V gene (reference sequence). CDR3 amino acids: CASSLSRPGTGELFF. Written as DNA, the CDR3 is TGTGCCAGCAGCTTGTCTCGCCCTGGGACCGGGGAGCTGTTTTTT.

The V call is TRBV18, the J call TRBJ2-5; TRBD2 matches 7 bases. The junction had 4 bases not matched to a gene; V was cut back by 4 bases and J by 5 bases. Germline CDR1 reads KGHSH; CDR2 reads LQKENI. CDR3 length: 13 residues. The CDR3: CASSQTSRETQYF. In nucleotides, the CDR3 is TGTGCCAGCTCACAGACTAGCCGCGAGACCCAGTACTTC.

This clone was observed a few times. CDR3 bases: TGTGCCAGCAGCTTGGGGCCAGTAAGCAATCAGCCCCAGCATTTT. This encodes CASSLGPVSNQPQHF. The chain joins TRBV5-6 to TRBJ1-5; D is undetermined. V was trimmed by 0 bases and J by 1 base, leaving 8 bases between them. The CDR3 has 15 amino acids. From germline, CDR1 is SGHDT and CDR2 YYEEEE.